This TCR beta chain originates from a study of blood T cell repertoires in COVID-19. Study overall: PBMCs, B-cell-depleted T cells, or T cells provided the cDNA or gDNA that made up the material.

Method: immunoSEQ multiplex PCR; TCRdb's copy keeps in-frame clones and lacks some. The sample consists of roughly 200,000 clones, around 87% of them appearing once. CDR3 length: 15 amino acids. The V gene end was trimmed by 3 bases and the J gene end by 4 bases; junction bases not matched to a gene: 7. Germline CDR1 SGHKS, CDR2 YYEKEE (reference sequence). This chain links TRBV5-5 with TRBJ1-5; TRBD1 agrees at 7 bases. Sequencing was done on a sample of peripheral blood. This TCR was recovered from a woman aged 50 to 60 with COVID-19, enrolled during active disease. The CDR3, as DNA: TGTGCCAGCAGCTCCCTGGGACAGCTTAATCAGCCCCAGCATTTT. This sequence encodes CASSSLGQLNQPQHF.